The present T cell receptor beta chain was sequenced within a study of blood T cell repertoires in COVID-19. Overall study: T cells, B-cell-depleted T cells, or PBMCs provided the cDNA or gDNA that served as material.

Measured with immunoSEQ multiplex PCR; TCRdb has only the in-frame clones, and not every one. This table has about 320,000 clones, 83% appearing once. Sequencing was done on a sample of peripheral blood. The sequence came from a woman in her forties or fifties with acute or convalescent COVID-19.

CDR3 nucleotides: TGTGCCAGCACTCTTATCGGGGGAATTTCCCCTCTCGCCTATGGCTACACCTTC. Protein: CASTLIGGISPLAYGYTF. The chain has TRBV13 and TRBJ1-2, with a tentative D call TRBD1 (5 bases). Looked up from germline, CDR1 is PRHDT and CDR2 is FYEKMQ (reference sequence). The CDR3 is made up of 18 amino acids. Trimming removed 7 bases from V and 4 bases from J, with 28 bases in between.